These T cell receptor beta chains were read from a single sample in a study of blood T cell repertoires in COVID-19. Data came from immunoSEQ multiplex PCR; TCRdb stores just in-frame clones and leaves some out. The sample lists over 90,000 clones; around 86% were seen once. Source material: peripheral blood. The origin of the receptors is a woman in her 70s with acute or convalescent COVID-19. Both conserved end residues are part of each CDR3.

j_call v_call cdr3_aa
TRBJ1-4 TRBV11-2 CASSLGSEKLFF
TRBJ1-4 TRBV6-5 CASSPGQGTNEKLFF
TRBJ2-6 TRBV5-1 CASSLWTAESSGANVLTF
TRBJ1-1 TRBV6-1 CASSAQGFVMNTEAFF
TRBJ2-1 TRBV6-6 CASSPWTSGRVNEQFF
TRBJ2-2 TRBV6-2/TRBV6-3 CASSFSLGQGPSRGGELFF
TRBJ2-5 TRBV7-9 CASSTGGPSGFQETQYF
TRBJ1-1 TRBV18 CASSPPGAGNTEAFF
TRBJ2-3 TRBV10-1 CASSFAHTQYF
TRBJ2-7 TRBV6-6 CASSTLQGTEQYF
TRBJ1-4 TRBV7-8 CASSLDPDHLQKLFF